Sequencing of this T cell receptor beta chain was carried out in a study of CD8+CD57+ T cells in acquired aplastic anemia (dated by TCRdb to 2016 to 2018). Study-level background: On average, sorted CD4+ and CD8+ cells yielded roughly 3.4 ug of extracted DNA, with a range of about 0.19 to 30 ug. A CD8+CD57+ expansion meant a frequency higher than the mean frequency seen in healthy subjects. Here is what the overall study found, with its caveats: Around 27 CD8+ CDR3 sequences were found to be shared between patients and controls, but these sequences appeared to be highly expressed in patients and within the immunodominant clones of the patients. CD8+ Simpson's diversity did not differ significantly between patients and healthy controls (P=0.060).

Genomic DNA served as template for TCR beta VDJ combination and CDR3 sequence profiling. TCR repertoire sequencing was run on an Illumina HiSeq 2000. Under the source paper's analysis protocol: TRBV/TRBJ rearrangement plots, CDR3 size and DJ length profiles, and Simpson's diversity index were used to assess repertoires. The most abundant DNA sequence in the deep sequencing data was defined as the immunodominant clone. CDR3 amino acid sequences were screened for sharing across subjects and compared with published repertoires and the VDJdb database. TCRdb reworked the public reads: Q25 trimming with fastp, MiXCR clone assembly, productive beta chains retained. Every CDR3 protein is listed once, alongside the most common genes and DNA of its rows. TCRdb's processing, not the study's, gives the V and J calls here. This sample gives some 92,000 distinct CDR3 sequences in total; around 70% of them show up just once. The biggest ten clones account for roughly two thirds of the sample.

The V end loses 1 base and the J end loses 4 bases, and a stretch of 20 bases separates them. The germline V gene (reference sequence) gives CDR1 as DFQATT and CDR2 as SNEGSKA. The CDR3 starts with the cysteine, ends with the phenylalanine, and has 18 residues. The CDR3 DNA has 54 bases and is translated from base 1. To note about this clonotype: Its antigen remains unidentified. Base qualities are not provided; no much larger clone lies one nucleotide away.

Flow cytometry had shown CD8+CD57+ cell expansion in the patients selected for sequencing. Severe acquired aplastic anemia was diagnosed in all patients according to International Study of Aplastic Anemia and Agranulocytosis and Camitta criteria. No patient had received any therapy when blood was sampled. In this study, sorted CD4+ and CD8+ T cells from the blood of healthy subjects and of severe aplastic anemia patients had their TCR repertoires deep-sequenced. Patients were enrolled under clinicaltrials.gov protocols 00001620, 01623167, 00001397, 00071045, 00081523 and 00961064 in the USA. Ficoll-Paque density gradient centrifugation was used to isolate peripheral blood mononuclear cells. Before DNA extraction, CD4+ and CD8+ T cells were sorted by FACS or by magnetic beads.

Sequencing was performed on sorted CD4+, CD8+, or CD8+CD57+ T cells (not recorded which) from PBMCs. The receptor was derived from a human donor with aplastic anemia. The chain couples TRBV20-1 to TRBJ1-6, with no confidently assigned D gene. The CDR3 here reads CSARVPSAGPGYNSPLHF. The DNA is TGCAGTGCTAGAGTTCCATCGGCTGGACCGGGTTATAATTCACCCCTCCACTTT.